This record looks at one T cell receptor beta chain sequence and its context. The target antigen is unknown. This sample is part of a study of T cell responses to AZD1222 COVID-19 vaccine. Notes on the study in general: Most donors were white British and more were female, and clonal diversity was possibly underestimated.

Libraries were prepared by immunoSEQ multiplex PCR; TCRdb keeps only in-frame clonotypes and omits some of them. The table lists some 130,000 clones, 75% to 95% of them singletons. Trimming shortened V by 1 base and J by 4 bases, and 7 bases separated the two germline ends. This CDR3 region has 14 residues. The germline CDR1 and CDR2 sequences are SGHAT and FQNNGV. Sequences were derived from peripheral blood, sampled on day 0 of AZD1222 vaccination. The TCR sequence derives from an adult in good health. The chain couples TRBV11-2 to TRBJ2-2; D is possibly TRBD2 (5 bases). The CDR3 DNA sequence: TGTGCCAGCAGCTTAGTGGCGGGCACCGGGGAGCTGTTTTTT. Protein product: CASSLVAGTGELFF.